This T cell receptor (beta chain) is from a study of blood T cell repertoires in COVID-19. Study summary: Some COVID-19 samples were acute and others convalescent; all came from the United States, Italy and Spain. PBMCs, B-cell-depleted T cells, or T cells were the source of the cDNA or gDNA that made up the material.

The cohort comprised adults aged about 18 to 100 years residing in approximately 22 US areas. Participants had their cohort set by participant-reported clinical history. This table comes from immunoSEQ multiplex PCR, and its TCRdb copy is limited to in-frame clones, with some not included. The data show a few hundred thousand clones, roughly 90% seen once. The specimen was PBMCs or T cells enriched from blood (not recorded which). The sequence was obtained from a woman in her thirties or forties who had been exposed to COVID-19.

CDR3 sequence (DNA): TGTGCCAGTAGTATTGACAGGGCTGGGGACACTGAAGCTTTCTTT. Residues: CASSIDRAGDTEAFF. The chain carries TRBV19 and TRBJ1-1; 7 nucleotides match TRBD1. Germline values: CDR1 LNHDA, CDR2 SQIVND (reference sequence). CDR3 length: 15 residues. The V and J ends lost 3 bases and 3 bases, in that order; junction bases with no gene match: 7. Based on the CDR3 plus reference TRBV19 and TRBJ1-1, the full variable domain is DGGITQSPKYLFRKEGQNVTLSCEQNLNHDAMYWYRQDPGQGLRLIYYSQIVNDFQKGDIAEGYSVSREKKESFPLTVTSAQKNPTAFYLCASSIDRAGDTEAFFGQGTRLTVV.